A single sample gave rise to the 13 T cell receptor beta chains below, sequenced in a study of blood T cell repertoires in COVID-19. Libraries were prepared by immunoSEQ multiplex PCR; TCRdb keeps only in-frame clonotypes and omits some of them. The sample shows 180,000 or so clones, 65% to 85% of them seen only once. The sample consisted of peripheral blood. The receptors come from a human donor with acute or convalescent COVID-19. The donor label of this sample is uncertain.

The chain joins TRBV19 to TRBJ2-7; 7 bases fit TRBD1. J was trimmed by 6 bases and V by 6 bases; bases with no gene match: 11. The CDR3 has 14 amino acids. The germline CDR1 and CDR2 sequences are LNHDA and SQIVND (reference sequence). CDR3 sequence reads: CASSLDRAGREQYF. CDR3 in DNA: TGTGCCAGTAGCCTTGACAGGGCAGGCCGCGAGCAGTACTTC.

CDR3 DNA sequence: TGTGCCAGCAGCTTAGAGGGGCCGCTAGGTGAGCAGTTCTTC. This sequence encodes CASSLEGPLGEQFF. The chain uses TRBV11-3 and TRBJ2-1; weak D call: TRBD1 (5 bases). CDR1 SGHNT and CDR2 YENEEA come from the germline V gene. This CDR3 is built from 14 residues. V dropped 0 bases and J dropped 9 bases, with 12 bases sitting between them. Supplemented by reference TRBV11-3 and TRBJ2-1, the full variable domain reads EAGVVQSPRYKIIEKKQPVAFWCNPISGHNTLYWYLQNLGQGPELLIRYENEEAVDDSQLPKDRFSAERLKGVDSTLKIQPAELGDSAVYLCASSLEGPLGEQFFGPGTRLTVL.

The CDR3 loop is CATSIDPGPETQYF. CDR3 DNA sequence: TGTGCCACCAGCATAGACCCCGGTCCCGAGACCCAGTACTTC. The chain uses TRBV15 and TRBJ2-5; D gene uncertain. Germline values: CDR1 LNHNV, CDR2 YYDKDF (reference sequence). CDR3 length: 14 residues. Between the trimmed V and J ends, which lost 4 bases and 5 bases, there was a span of 14 bases. The variable domain in full, completed from reference TRBV15 and TRBJ2-5, reads DAMVIQNPRYQVTQFGKPVTLSCSQTLNHNVMYWYQQKSSQAPKLLFHYYDKDFNNEADTPDNFQSRRPNTSFCFLDIRSPGLGDTAMYLCATSIDPGPETQYFGPGTRLLVL.

CDR3 protein: CSVVWGSNPTGYTF. DNA for the CDR3: TGCAGCGTTGTGTGGGGCAGCAACCCGACAGGCTACACCTTC. This sequence joins TRBV29-1 and TRBJ1-2, with D possibly being TRBD1 (5 bases). CDR1 is SQVTM and CDR2 is ANQGSEA in the germline V gene. V dropped 4 bases and J dropped 8 bases, with 20 bases sitting between them. CDR3 size: 14 residues.

The CDR3 DNA follows: TGTGCCAGCACCCCCTATTGGACAGGAACTCGTGCCGGGGAGCTGTTTTTT. It encodes CASTPYWTGTRAGELFF. The chain employs TRBV7-9 and TRBJ2-2; 7 nucleotides line up with TRBD1. With V trimmed by 7 bases and J by 6 bases, 17 bases remained unmatched. CDR3 length equals 17 residues. Germline V gives CDR1 SEHNR, CDR2 FQNEAQ (reference sequence).

With respect to this clone: Other nucleotide sequences in the sample specify the same CDR3. This chain uses TRBV19 with TRBJ2-2; 9 bases map to TRBD2. V trimming: 3 bases; J trimming: 1 base; junction bases outside the gene matches: 3. Per germline, CDR1 LNHDA and CDR2 SQIVND (reference sequence). This CDR3 has 16 residues. CDR3: CASSIGAGGNTGELFF. The DNA of the CDR3 is TGTGCCAGTAGTATCGGAGCGGGAGGGAACACCGGGGAGCTGTTTTTT.

The chain uses TRBV4-2 and TRBJ2-3, with 10 bases lining up with TRBD2. The CDR3 extends over 17 amino acids. Unmatched junction bases numbered 8, after V lost 2 bases and J lost 3 bases. Germline CDR1 and CDR2: LGHNA and YNFKEQ. The CDR3 coding sequence is TGTGCCAGCAGCCAATCCCCTAGCGGGAGTGCGACAGATACGCAGTATTTT. It specifies CASSQSPSGSATDTQYF.

V and J are TRBV5-1 and TRBJ2-7; D is unclear. The CDR3 runs 11 residues. The ends were cut back, 4 bases at V and 6 bases at J, with 8 bases in the middle. Per germline, CDR1 SGHRS and CDR2 YFSETQ. CDR3 loop: CASSPVSEQYF. CDR3 DNA: TGCGCCAGCAGCCCTGTGAGCGAGCAGTACTTC.

V and J are TRBV7-9 and TRBJ1-1; D is undetermined. CDR1 and CDR2 from the germline V gene are SEHNR and FQNEAQ (reference sequence). V dropped 5 bases and J dropped 4 bases, with 14 bases sitting between them. There are 14 residues in the CDR3. The CDR3 loop is CASSRRWMATEAFF. The CDR3 coding sequence is TGTGCCAGCAGCCGGAGGTGGATGGCCACTGAAGCTTTCTTT.

V and J are TRBV3-1 (or the pseudogene TRBV3-2) and TRBJ1-3; D is uncertain. The V gene's germline CDR1 is LGHDT and CDR2 YNNKEL (reference sequence). V lost 1 base, J lost 8 bases, and 3 bases lay in between. CDR3 length: 11 amino acids. CDR3 residues: CASSQAYTIYF. The CDR3 DNA reads TGTGCCAGCAGCCAAGCATACACCATATATTTT.

V and J are TRBV19 and TRBJ1-5; 11 bases fit TRBD1. Per the germline V gene, CDR1 is LNHDA and CDR2 is SQIVND (reference sequence). The CDR3 extends over 17 amino acids. The J segment lost 7 bases and the V segment lost 1 base, leaving 9 bases of the junction unmatched. In DNA form, the CDR3 reads TGTGCCAGTAGTATAGTGCCTCGGACAGGGGGCCGGCAGCCCCAGCATTTT. Protein sequence: CASSIVPRTGGRQPQHF.

The J gene is TRBJ2-5, the V gene TRBV19, with 8 bases fitting TRBD2. This CDR3 comprises 14 residues. CDR1 is LNHDA, CDR2 SQIVND, per germline (reference sequence). The V and J ends lost 2 bases and 5 bases, in that order; junction bases with no gene match: 4. CDR3 coding DNA: TGTGCCAGTAGTATACTAGCGGGTGGGGAGACCCAGTACTTC. It specifies CASSILAGGETQYF.

The V gene is TRBV5-1, the J gene TRBJ2-3, with D possibly matching TRBD2 (6 bases). Germline CDR1 reads SGHRS; CDR2 reads YFSETQ. The CDR3 totals 15 residues. Between the trimmed V and J ends, which lost 3 bases and 0 bases, there was a span of 11 bases. The CDR3 DNA reads as TGCGCCAGCAGCTGGCCGGGACTCAGCACAGATACGCAGTATTTT. Protein: CASSWPGLSTDTQYF. The full variable domain, rest sourced from reference TRBV5-1 and TRBJ2-3, is KAGVTQTPRYLIKTRGQQVTLSCSPISGHRSVSWYQQTPGQGLQFLFEYFSETQRNKGNFPGRFSGRQFSNSRSEMNVSTLELGDSALYLCASSWPGLSTDTQYFGPGTRLTVL.